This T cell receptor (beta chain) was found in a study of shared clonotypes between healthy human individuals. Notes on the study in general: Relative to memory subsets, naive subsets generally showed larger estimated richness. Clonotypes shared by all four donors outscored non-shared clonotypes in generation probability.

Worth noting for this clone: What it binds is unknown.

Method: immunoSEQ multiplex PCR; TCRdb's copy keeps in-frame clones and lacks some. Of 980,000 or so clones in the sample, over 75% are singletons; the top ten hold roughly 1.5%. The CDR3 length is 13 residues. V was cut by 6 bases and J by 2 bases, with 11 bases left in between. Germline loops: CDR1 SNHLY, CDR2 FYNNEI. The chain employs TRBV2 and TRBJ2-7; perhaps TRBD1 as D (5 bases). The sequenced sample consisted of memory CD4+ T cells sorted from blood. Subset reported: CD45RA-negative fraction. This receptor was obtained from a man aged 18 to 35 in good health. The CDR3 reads CASRPDSAYEQYF. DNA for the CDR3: TGTGCCAGCAGACCCGACAGTGCCTACGAGCAGTACTTC. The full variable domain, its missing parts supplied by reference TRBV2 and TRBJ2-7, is EPEVTQTPSHQVTQMGQEVILRCVPISNHLYFYWYRQILGQKVEFLVSFYNNEISEKSEIFDDQFSVERPDGSNFTLKIRSTKLEDSAMYFCASRPDSAYEQYFGPGTRLTVT.